This TCR beta chain emerged from a study of cytomegalovirus exposure and HLA in healthy donors. Looked up from germline, CDR1 is MNHEY and CDR2 is SVGAGI. The CDR3 contains 15 residues. The V gene lost 5 bases and the J gene lost 2 bases, with 14 bases spanning the gap. Both 60 Vbeta primers and 13 Jbeta primers went into the PCR. Sequencing used immunoSEQ multiplex PCR; TCRdb keeps in-frame clones, though not all of them. This repertoire shows about 72,000 clones, 75% to 85% found once; its top ten account for roughly 3.5%. This clonotype was sampled from a middle-aged man in good health and CMV-seronegative. The sequenced material came from PBMCs. J is TRBJ2-3 and V is TRBV6-5, with D maybe TRBD2 (6 bases). The CDR3 loop is CASSPARGATDTQYF. In DNA form, the CDR3 reads TGTGCCAGCAGTCCGGCGCGGGGAGCCACAGATACGCAGTATTTT.